The 8 T cell receptor beta chains presented below share a single source sample, sequenced in a study of T cells in Graves' hyperthyroidism and ophthalmopathy. Researchers amplified the TCR beta CDR3 regions from RNA transcripts. TCR CDR3 regions were first amplified by RT-PCR with HTBI primers. MiXCR, applied by TCRdb to the multiplex PCR reads, yields one record per CDR3 protein. The repertoire consists of a few hundred thousand distinct CDR3 sequences, with about half occurring once and the leading ten covering just under 8.5%. The sequenced sample was peripheral blood or thyroid tissue (not recorded which). These receptor sequences come from a woman aged 18-29 years with Graves' hyperthyroidism.

The gene calls are TRBV2 and TRBJ2-2, with D uncertain. Germline V gene data show CDR1 as SNHLY and CDR2 as FYNNEI. The CDR3 runs 18 residues. The germline V and J ends were trimmed by 9 bases and 0 bases, with 23 bases remaining between them. Here the CDR3 reads CASSMGRWGMANTGELFF. The CDR3 DNA reads as TGTGCCAGTAGTATGGGTCGGTGGGGTATGGCGAACACCGGGGAGCTGTTTTTT.

In this sample, this clonotype turned up many times. This chain joins TRBV7-2 and TRBJ1-6; TRBD1 is a possible D gene (5 bases). The germline V gene encodes CDR1 SGHTA and CDR2 FQGNSA. The CDR3 totals 13 residues. Between the trimmed V and J ends, which lost 3 bases and 8 bases, there was a span of 8 bases. In DNA, the CDR3 is TGTGCCAGCAGCTTGGGGGTCGATTCACCCCTCCACTTT. Its translation is CASSLGVDSPLHF.

This clonotype was counted a few times. The genes are TRBV7-3 and TRBJ2-5; a weak D match, TRBD2 (6 bases). From germline, CDR1 is SGHTA and CDR2 FQGTGA. The CDR3 totals 16 residues. V lost 5 bases and J 1 base, leaving 17 bases between the germline ends. The CDR3 DNA reads TGTGCCAGCAGCGAAGTGGGGACTCCTGGCCAAGAGACCCAGTACTTC. As protein: CASSEVGTPGQETQYF.

This clonotype was seen a handful of times. V gene TRBV20-1 combines with J gene TRBJ1-5; D may be TRBD1 (6 bases). With 6 bases removed from V and 9 bases from J, the gap between germline ends came to 18 bases. Germline V gives CDR1 DFQATT, CDR2 SNEGSKA (reference sequence). The CDR3 contains 13 residues. CDR3 residues: CSARDTAGGPQHF. Here the CDR3 DNA reads TGCAGTGCCCGGGACACAGCGGGCGGGCCCCAGCATTTT.

The genes are TRBV2 and TRBJ2-5; 7 bases align to TRBD2. The CDR3 runs 16 residues. From germline, CDR1 is SNHLY and CDR2 FYNNEI. V lost 0 bases, J lost 3 bases, and 7 bases stayed unmatched. The CDR3: CASSEAVFGLEETQYF. The CDR3, as DNA: TGTGCCAGCAGTGAAGCGGTTTTCGGACTAGAAGAGACCCAGTACTTC.

At least ten counts were recorded for this clonotype. This CDR3 reads CATSRDRMYTEAFF. The CDR3 DNA reads as TGTGCCACCAGCAGAGATAGGATGTACACTGAAGCTTTCTTT. The V gene is TRBV15, the J gene TRBJ1-1; D unclear. V lost 0 bases, J lost 3 bases, and 8 bases lay in between. Germline V gene sequence: CDR1 LNHNV, CDR2 YYDKDF (reference sequence). CDR3 size: 14 residues.

This clonotype was found a few times. At one end, the junction sequence differs from germline, possibly due to a read error. This chain connects TRBV7-2 to TRBJ1-2; no clear D gene. The CDR3 length is 13 residues. The germline V gene has CDR1 SGHTA and CDR2 FQGNSA. The CDR3 region is CASSETVNYSYTF. In DNA, the CDR3 is TGTGCCAGCAGCGAAACAGTTAACTATAGCTACACCTTC.

This rearrangement joins TRBV7-9 to TRBJ1-5, with D maybe TRBD1 (5 bases). The CDR3 spans 10 residues. Germline V gene data show CDR1 as SEHNR and CDR2 as FQNEAQ (reference sequence). The V end was cut by 6 bases, the J end by 12 bases, with 9 bases between. The CDR3 coding sequence is TGTGCCAGCAGAAACGGACACCAGCATTTT. The encoded protein is CASRNGHQHF. The full variable domain, rest sourced from reference TRBV7-9 and TRBJ1-5, is DTGVSQNPRHKITKRGQNVTFRCDPISEHNRLYWYRQTLGQGPEFLTYFQNEAQLEKSRLLSDRFSAERPKGSFSTLEIQRTEQGDSAMYLCASRNGHQHFGDGTRLSIL.